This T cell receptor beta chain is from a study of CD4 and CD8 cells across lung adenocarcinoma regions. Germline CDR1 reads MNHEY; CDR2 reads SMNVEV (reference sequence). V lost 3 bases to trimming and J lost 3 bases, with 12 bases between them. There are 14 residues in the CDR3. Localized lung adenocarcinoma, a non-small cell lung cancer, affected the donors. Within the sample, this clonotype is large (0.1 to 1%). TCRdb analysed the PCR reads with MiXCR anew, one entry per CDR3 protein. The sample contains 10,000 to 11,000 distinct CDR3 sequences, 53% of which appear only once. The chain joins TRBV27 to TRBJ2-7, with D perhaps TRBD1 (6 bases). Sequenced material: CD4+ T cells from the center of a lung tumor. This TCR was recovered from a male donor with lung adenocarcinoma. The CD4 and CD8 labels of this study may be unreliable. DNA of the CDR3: TGTGCCAGCAGTTTCGGCAGGGGACACTACGAGCAGTACTTC. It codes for CASSFGRGHYEQYF.